Sequencing of this T cell receptor beta chain was carried out in a study of cytomegalovirus exposure and HLA in healthy donors. About the research overall: Among the approximately 420 donors who were genotyped, about 84% fell in the genetic ancestry cluster that is associated with self-reported Caucasian donors. Broader study findings: The productive fraction for most TCR beta V segments was about 87% or about 30% in an earlier analysis.

About this clone: The target antigen is unknown.

The PCR ran on 60 Vbeta and 13 Jbeta primers. Here immunoSEQ multiplex PCR was the method, and the copy in TCRdb shows in-frame clones only, minus some. The sample records 60,000 to 75,000 clones, approximately 74% being singletons. V shed 8 bases and J 7 bases; nucleotides not matched to a gene: 6. Germline V gene sequence: CDR1 MNHNS, CDR2 SASEGT. There are 12 residues in the CDR3. Sequenced sample: PBMCs. This clonotype originated in a woman aged 25 to 39 in good health and CMV-seropositive. V usage is TRBV6-1 and J usage is TRBJ1-2, with 8 bases aligning to TRBD1. The DNA of the CDR3 is TGTGCCAGCCCCGGACAGGGTGGTGGCTACACCTTC. This encodes CASPGQGGGYTF.